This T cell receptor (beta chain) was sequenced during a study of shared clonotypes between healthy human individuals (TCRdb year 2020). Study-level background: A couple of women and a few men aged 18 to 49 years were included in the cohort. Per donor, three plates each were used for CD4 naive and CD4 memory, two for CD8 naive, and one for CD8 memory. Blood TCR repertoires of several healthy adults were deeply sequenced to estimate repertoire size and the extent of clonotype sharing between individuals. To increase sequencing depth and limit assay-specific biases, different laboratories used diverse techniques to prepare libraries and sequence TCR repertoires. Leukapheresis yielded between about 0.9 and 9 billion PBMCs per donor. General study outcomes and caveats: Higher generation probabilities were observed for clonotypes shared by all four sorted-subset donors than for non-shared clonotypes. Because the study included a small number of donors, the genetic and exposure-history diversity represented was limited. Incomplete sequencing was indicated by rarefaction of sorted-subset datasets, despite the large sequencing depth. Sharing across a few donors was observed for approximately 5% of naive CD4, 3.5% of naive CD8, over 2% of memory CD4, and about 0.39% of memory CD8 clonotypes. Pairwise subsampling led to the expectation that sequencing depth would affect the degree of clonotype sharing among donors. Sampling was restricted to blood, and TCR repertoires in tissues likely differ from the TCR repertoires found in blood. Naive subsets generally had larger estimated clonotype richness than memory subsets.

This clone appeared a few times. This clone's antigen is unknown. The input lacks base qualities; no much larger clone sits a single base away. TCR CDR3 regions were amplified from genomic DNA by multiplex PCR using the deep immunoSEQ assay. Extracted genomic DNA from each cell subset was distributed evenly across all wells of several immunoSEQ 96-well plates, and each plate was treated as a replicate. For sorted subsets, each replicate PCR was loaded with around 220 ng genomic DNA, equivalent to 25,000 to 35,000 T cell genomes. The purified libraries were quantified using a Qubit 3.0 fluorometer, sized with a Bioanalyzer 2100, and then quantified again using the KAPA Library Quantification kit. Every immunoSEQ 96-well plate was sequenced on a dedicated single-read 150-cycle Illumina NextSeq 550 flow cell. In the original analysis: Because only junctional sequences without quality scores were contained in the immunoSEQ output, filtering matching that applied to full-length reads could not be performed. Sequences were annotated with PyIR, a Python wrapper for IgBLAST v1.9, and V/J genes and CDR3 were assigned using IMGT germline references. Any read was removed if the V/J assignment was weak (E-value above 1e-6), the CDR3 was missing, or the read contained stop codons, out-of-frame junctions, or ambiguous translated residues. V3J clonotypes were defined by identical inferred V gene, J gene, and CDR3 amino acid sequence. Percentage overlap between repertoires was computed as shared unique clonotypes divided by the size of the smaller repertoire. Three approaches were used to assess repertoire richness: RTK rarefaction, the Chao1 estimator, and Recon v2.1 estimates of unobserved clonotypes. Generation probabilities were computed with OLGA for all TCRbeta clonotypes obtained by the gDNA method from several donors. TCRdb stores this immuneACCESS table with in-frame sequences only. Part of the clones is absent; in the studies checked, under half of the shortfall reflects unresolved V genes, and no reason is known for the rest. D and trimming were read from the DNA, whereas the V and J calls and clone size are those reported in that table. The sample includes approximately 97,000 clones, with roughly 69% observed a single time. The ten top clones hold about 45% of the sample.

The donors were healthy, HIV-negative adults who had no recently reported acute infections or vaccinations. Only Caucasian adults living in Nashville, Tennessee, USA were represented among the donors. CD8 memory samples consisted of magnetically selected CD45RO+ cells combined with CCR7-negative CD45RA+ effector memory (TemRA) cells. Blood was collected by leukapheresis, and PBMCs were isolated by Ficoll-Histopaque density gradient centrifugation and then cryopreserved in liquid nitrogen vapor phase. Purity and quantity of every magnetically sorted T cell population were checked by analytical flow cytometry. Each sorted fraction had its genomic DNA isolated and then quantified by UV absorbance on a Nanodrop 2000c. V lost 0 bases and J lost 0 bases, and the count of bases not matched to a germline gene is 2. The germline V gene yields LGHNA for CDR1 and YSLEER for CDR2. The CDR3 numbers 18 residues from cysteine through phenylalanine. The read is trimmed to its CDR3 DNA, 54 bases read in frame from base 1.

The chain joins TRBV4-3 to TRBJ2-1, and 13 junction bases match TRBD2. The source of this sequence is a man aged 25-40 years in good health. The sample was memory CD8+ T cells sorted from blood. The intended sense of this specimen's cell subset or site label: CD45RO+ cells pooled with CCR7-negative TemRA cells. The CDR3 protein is CASSQEGLAGSSYNEQFF. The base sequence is TGCGCCAGCAGCCAAGAGGGACTAGCGGGAAGCTCCTACAATGAGCAGTTCTTC.